This TCR beta chain comes out of a study of blood T cells in healthy people across ages. At the level of the study: Template switching recovered approximately one barcoded beta molecule for every two T cells.

Total RNA amounts of at least 5.5 micrograms were extracted per sample. Together with a sample-barcoded 5' primer, a J-beta primer mix was included in a second PCR lasting about 6 to 11 cycles. TCRdb passed the 5' RACE reads through MiXCR, listing each CDR3 protein once. The data contain roughly 1,700,000 distinct CDR3 sequences, about 30% of them singletons. Input material: blood. The receptor's source is a woman in her twenties or thirties in good health.

The CDR3 region has the DNA TGTGCCAGCGCGGGGGAGGTTGAGCAGTTCTTC. This sequence encodes CASAGEVEQFF. The chain joins TRBV27 to TRBJ2-1; 7 nucleotides line up with TRBD2. Germline assignment: CDR1 MNHEY and CDR2 SMNVEV (reference sequence). V gave up 8 bases and J gave up 9 bases; unmatched junction bases: 4. The length of the CDR3 is 11 residues.